A single sample is the source of the 17 T cell receptor beta chains below, sequenced in a study of T-cell reconstitution after alpha-beta-depleted transplantation in children. As it was prepared, the TCRbeta library received unique molecular identifiers. Using its own MiXCR run on the PCR reads, TCRdb lists one record per CDR3 protein. The sample yields 65,000 to 85,000 distinct CDR3 sequences, under 13% seen once. The starting material was PBMCs, obtained before TCRalphabeta/CD19-depleted stem cell transplant. The receptors come from a boy aged 5-17 years with acute myeloid leukemia, due to receive a stem cell transplant.

This clonotype has a count of ten or more. The chain combines TRBV4-1 with TRBJ1-2; TRBD1 might be the D (5 bases). With 4 bases removed from V and 8 bases from J, the gap between germline ends came to 17 bases. CDR1 is MGHRA and CDR2 is YSYEKL in the germline V gene. The CDR3 runs 14 residues. The CDR3 is CASSPQRGGGGYTF. DNA for the CDR3: TGCGCCAGCAGCCCCCAGAGGGGCGGGGGGGGCTACACCTTC.

This clonotype was found a few times. The CDR3 coding sequence is TGTGCCATCAGTGAGTTCCCAGGAATAGCGGGGCAAGAGACCCAGTACTTC. Amino acids: CAISEFPGIAGQETQYF. This rearrangement joins TRBV10-3 to TRBJ2-5, with TRBD2 matching 8 bases. The CDR3 spans 17 residues. V lost 1 base and J lost 2; bases outside the gene matches: 9. The germline CDR1 and CDR2 sequences are ENHRY and SYGVKD.

This clonotype was observed many times. The chain combines TRBV20-1 with TRBJ2-7; a weak D match, TRBD1 (6 bases). Germline values: CDR1 DFQATT, CDR2 SNEGSKA (reference sequence). This CDR3 has 12 amino acids. The V gene lost 6 bases and the J gene lost 5 bases, with 14 bases spanning the gap. The CDR3 sequence: CSAVDSPHEQYF. The CDR3 DNA is TGCAGTGCAGTGGACAGTCCCCACGAGCAGTACTTC.

There are many counts of this clonotype. CDR3 in DNA: TGTGCCAGCAGTGTGGGAGGGGTGCCCCAGCATTTT. Residues: CASSVGGVPQHF. V is TRBV28 and J is TRBJ1-5; tentative D call: TRBD1 (5 bases). CDR3 size: 12 residues. CDR1 and CDR2 (germline): MDHEN, SYDVKM. V was shortened by 5 bases and J by 9 bases, with 11 bases between the two germline ends.

On this clonotype: Since a much larger clone is just one base distant, this may be a read error. This CDR3 is CASSGLGGGNEQFF. The CDR3 DNA follows: TGTGCCAGCAGCGGACTAGGGGGGGGGAATGAGCAGTTCTTC. The gene calls are TRBV5-6 and TRBJ2-1; possible D gene TRBD2, 7 bases. The germline V gene has CDR1 SGHDT and CDR2 YYEEEE. The CDR3 has 14 residues. Trimming left V 4 bases short and J 7 bases short, with 15 bases between.

This clonotype appeared many times. The chain employs TRBV11-3 and TRBJ2-1; D gene ambiguous. The CDR3 is made up of 16 amino acids. The V gene's germline CDR1 is SGHNT and CDR2 YENEEA. The V end was cut by 4 bases, the J end by 0 bases, with 13 bases between. CDR3 bases: TGTGCCAGCAGCTCCTCAAACCCTCTCTCCTACAATGAGCAGTTCTTC. This sequence encodes CASSSSNPLSYNEQFF.

In its sample, this clonotype was seen a few times. The chain is built from TRBV20-1 and TRBJ2-3; D may be TRBD1 or TRBD2 (5 bases each). V was shortened by 6 bases and J by 0 bases, with 13 bases between the two germline ends. CDR1 DFQATT and CDR2 SNEGSKA come from the germline V gene (reference sequence). The CDR3 runs 14 residues. The CDR3 coding sequence is TGCAGTGCCTGGGACCAACTAAGCACAGATACGCAGTATTTT. Protein sequence: CSAWDQLSTDTQYF.

This clonotype was recorded many times. The CDR3 spells CASSVLGRGTGELFF. CDR3 coding DNA: TGTGCCAGCAGTGTTTTGGGGAGAGGGACCGGGGAGCTGTTTTTT. V is TRBV25-1 and J is TRBJ2-2; maybe TRBD2 (5 bases). The CDR3 has 15 residues. Trimming left V 4 bases short and J 5 bases short, with 14 bases between. Germline CDR1 and CDR2: MGHDK and SYGVNS.

This clonotype appeared a few times. The chain recombines TRBV19 with TRBJ1-1, with TRBD1 as a possible D gene (5 bases). Trimming cost V 3 bases and J 1 base, with 12 bases left between them. This CDR3 has 15 residues. The germline V gene has CDR1 LNHDA and CDR2 SQIVND (reference sequence). CDR3 coding DNA: TGTGCCAGTAGTATCGCGGGCCAGGGGAACACTGAAGCTTTCTTT. Encoded protein: CASSIAGQGNTEAFF.

Many counts were recorded for this clonotype. The rearrangement joins TRBV27 to TRBJ1-1; perhaps TRBD1 as D (6 bases). Germline V gene lookup returns CDR1 MNHEY and CDR2 SMNVEV (reference sequence). CDR3 length: 15 residues. V lost 2 bases to trimming and J lost 4 bases, with 14 bases between them. CDR3 protein: CASSLRGGWSTEAFF. Here the CDR3 DNA reads TGTGCCAGCAGTTTAAGAGGGGGTTGGAGCACTGAAGCTTTCTTT.

The table lists this clonotype with many counts. This chain uses TRBV5-1 with TRBJ2-1, with D possibly matching TRBD1 (6 bases). This CDR3 region has 15 residues. CDR1 is SGHRS and CDR2 is YFSETQ in the germline V gene. Trimming removed 0 bases from V and 2 bases from J, with 9 bases in between. The CDR3 sequence is CASSLGGGTYNEQFF. The CDR3 coding sequence is TGCGCCAGCAGCTTGGGAGGGGGAACCTACAATGAGCAGTTCTTC. Variable domain in full (rest from reference TRBV5-1 and TRBJ2-1): KAGVTQTPRYLIKTRGQQVTLSCSPISGHRSVSWYQQTPGQGLQFLFEYFSETQRNKGNFPGRFSGRQFSNSRSEMNVSTLELGDSALYLCASSLGGGTYNEQFFGPGTRLTVL.

This clonotype was seen a handful of times. V usage is TRBV20-1 and J usage is TRBJ1-1; 9 bases match TRBD1. In germline, CDR1 is DFQATT, CDR2 SNEGSKA (reference sequence). The CDR3 has 13 residues. J was trimmed by 6 bases and V by 5 bases; bases with no gene match: 7. DNA of the CDR3: TGCAGTGCTCCACAGGGGGCTGGGGCTGAAGCTTTCTTT. It codes for CSAPQGAGAEAFF.

The chain links TRBV7-1 to TRBJ2-1, with TRBD2 identical over 7 bases. TRBV7-1 is classed as an ORF, of uncertain function. The V and J ends lost 3 bases and 4 bases, in that order; junction bases with no gene match: 21. This CDR3 comprises 20 residues. CDR3 DNA: TGTGCCAGCAGCTCCAGGCTCCTAGCGGATACGATTACGGGGTACAATGAGCAGTTCTTC. This codes for CASSSRLLADTITGYNEQFF.

This clonotype has at least ten counts. The J gene is TRBJ1-1, the V gene TRBV9; TRBD1 matches 7 bases. This CDR3 has 15 amino acids. Trimming cost V 0 bases and J 0 bases; bases outside gene matches: 2. Per germline, CDR1 SGDLS and CDR2 YYNGEE. The CDR3 coding sequence is TGTGCCAGCAGCGTAGGAGGGGGCTTGAACACTGAAGCTTTCTTT. Amino acids: CASSVGGGLNTEAFF.

This clonotype was counted ten times or more. The chain joins TRBV5-6 to TRBJ2-5; 8 bases are a match to TRBD1. The CDR3 contains 15 residues. CDR1 is SGHDT, CDR2 YYEEEE, per germline. J gave up 3 bases and V 3 bases, and 7 bases lay outside the gene matches. CDR3 sequence: CASSSLGTGEETQYF. The CDR3 DNA sequence: TGTGCCAGCAGCTCCCTCGGGACAGGCGAAGAGACCCAGTACTTC.

This clonotype was observed at least ten times. The CDR3 sequence: CASSGRRQLMNTEAFF. As DNA, the CDR3 is TGTGCCAGCAGTGGTCGCAGACAGTTGATGAACACTGAAGCTTTCTTT. The chain is built from TRBV7-9 and TRBJ1-1, with D perhaps matching TRBD1 (5 bases). The germline V and J ends were trimmed by 6 bases and 0 bases, with 17 bases remaining between them. This CDR3 region has 16 residues. The germline gives CDR1 SEHNR, CDR2 FQNEAQ (reference sequence).

This clonotype was counted at least ten times. The rearrangement joins TRBV20-1 to TRBJ2-1; no reliable D call. V was cut by 5 bases and J by 8 bases, with 10 bases left in between. Germline V gives CDR1 DFQATT, CDR2 SNEGSKA (reference sequence). This CDR3 has 11 amino acids. The CDR3 nucleotides are TGCAGTGCTCTCGAATACGATGAGCAGTTCTTC. Amino acid sequence: CSALEYDEQFF.